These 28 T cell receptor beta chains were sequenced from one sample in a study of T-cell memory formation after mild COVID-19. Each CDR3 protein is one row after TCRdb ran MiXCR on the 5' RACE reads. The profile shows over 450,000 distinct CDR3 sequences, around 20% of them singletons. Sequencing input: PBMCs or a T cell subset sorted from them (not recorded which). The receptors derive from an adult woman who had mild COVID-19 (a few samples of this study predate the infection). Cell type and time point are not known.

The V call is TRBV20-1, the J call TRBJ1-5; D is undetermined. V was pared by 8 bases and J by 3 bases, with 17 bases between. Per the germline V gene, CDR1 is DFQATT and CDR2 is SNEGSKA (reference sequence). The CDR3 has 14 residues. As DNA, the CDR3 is TGCAGTATAGCACGGGGTCCTACCAATCAGCCCCAGCATTTT. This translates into CSIARGPTNQPQHF.

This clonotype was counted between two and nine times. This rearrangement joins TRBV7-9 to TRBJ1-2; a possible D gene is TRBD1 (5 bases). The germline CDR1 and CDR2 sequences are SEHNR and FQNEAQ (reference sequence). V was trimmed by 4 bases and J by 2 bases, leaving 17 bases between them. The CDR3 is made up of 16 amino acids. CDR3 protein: CASSSLTSQANYGYTF. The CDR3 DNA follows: TGTGCCAGCAGCTCCTTGACCTCACAGGCGAACTATGGCTACACCTTC.

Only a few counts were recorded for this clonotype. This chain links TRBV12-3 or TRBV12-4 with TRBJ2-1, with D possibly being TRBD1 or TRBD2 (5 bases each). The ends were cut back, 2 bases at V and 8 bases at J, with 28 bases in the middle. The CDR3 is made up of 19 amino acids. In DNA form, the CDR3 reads TGTGCCAGCAGTTTATCGCCGACCTTTAGCCAGAGGGGCGTCGATGAGCAGTTCTTC. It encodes CASSLSPTFSQRGVDEQFF.

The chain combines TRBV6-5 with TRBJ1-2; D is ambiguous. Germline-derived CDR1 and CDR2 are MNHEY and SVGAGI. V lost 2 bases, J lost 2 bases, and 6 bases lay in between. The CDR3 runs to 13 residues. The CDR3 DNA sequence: TGTGCCAGCAGTTACGAAGAGAACTATGGCTACACCTTC. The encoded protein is CASSYEENYGYTF.

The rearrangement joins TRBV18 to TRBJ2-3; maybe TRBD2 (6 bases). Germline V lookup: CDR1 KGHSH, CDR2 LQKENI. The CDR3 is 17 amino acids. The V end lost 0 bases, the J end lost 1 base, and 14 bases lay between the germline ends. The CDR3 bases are TGTGCCAGCTCACCACCGAACCGGGCTAGCGGCACAGATACGCAGTATTTT. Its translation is CASSPPNRASGTDTQYF.

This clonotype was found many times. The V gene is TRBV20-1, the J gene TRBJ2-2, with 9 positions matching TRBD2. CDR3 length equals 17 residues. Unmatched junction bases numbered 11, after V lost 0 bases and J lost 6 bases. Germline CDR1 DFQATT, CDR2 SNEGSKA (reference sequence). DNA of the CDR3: TGCAGTGCTAGAGATCTGGCGCGAGCGGGGGGTGCCGGGGAGCTGTTTTTT. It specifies CSARDLARAGGAGELFF.

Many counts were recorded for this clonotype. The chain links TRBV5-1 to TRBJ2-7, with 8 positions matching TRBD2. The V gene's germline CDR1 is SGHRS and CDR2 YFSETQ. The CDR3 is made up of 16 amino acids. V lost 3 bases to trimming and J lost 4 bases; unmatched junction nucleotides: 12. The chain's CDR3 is CASSSLAGTYMYEQYF. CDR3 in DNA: TGCGCCAGCAGCTCGTTAGCGGGGACCTATATGTACGAGCAGTACTTC.

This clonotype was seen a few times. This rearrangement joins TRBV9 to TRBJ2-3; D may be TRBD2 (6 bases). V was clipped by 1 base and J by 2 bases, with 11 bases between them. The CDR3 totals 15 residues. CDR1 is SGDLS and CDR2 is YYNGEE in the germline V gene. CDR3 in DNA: TGTGCCAGCAGCGTACATAGCGGCATCACAGATACGCAGTATTTT. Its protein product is CASSVHSGITDTQYF.

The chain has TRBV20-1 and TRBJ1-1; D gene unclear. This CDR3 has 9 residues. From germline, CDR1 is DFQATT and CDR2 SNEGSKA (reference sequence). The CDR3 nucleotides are TGCAAGGAGTCCACTGAAGCTTTCTTT. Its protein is CKESTEAFF.

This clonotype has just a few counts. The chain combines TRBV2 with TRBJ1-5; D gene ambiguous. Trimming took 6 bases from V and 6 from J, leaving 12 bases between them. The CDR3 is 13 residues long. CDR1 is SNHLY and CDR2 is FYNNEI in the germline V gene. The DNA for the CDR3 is TGTGCCAGCAGACATGTAGAAAGTCAGCCCCAGCATTTT. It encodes CASRHVESQPQHF.

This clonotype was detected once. CDR3 in amino acids: CASSSRLESSYNEQFF. In DNA, the CDR3 is TGTGCCAGCAGCTCCCGTTTAGAAAGCTCCTACAATGAGCAGTTCTTC. The chain couples TRBV7-9 to TRBJ2-1; D not certain. This CDR3 has 16 amino acids. Germline CDR1 is SEHNR and CDR2 is FQNEAQ (reference sequence). Trimming left V 4 bases short and J 0 bases short, with 13 bases between.

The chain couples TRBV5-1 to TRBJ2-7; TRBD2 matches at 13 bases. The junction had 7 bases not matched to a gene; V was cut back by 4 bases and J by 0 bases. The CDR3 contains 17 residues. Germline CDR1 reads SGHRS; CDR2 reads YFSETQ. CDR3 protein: CASSLGTSGKISYEQYF. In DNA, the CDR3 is TGCGCCAGCAGCCTAGGGACTAGCGGGAAAATCTCCTACGAGCAGTACTTC.

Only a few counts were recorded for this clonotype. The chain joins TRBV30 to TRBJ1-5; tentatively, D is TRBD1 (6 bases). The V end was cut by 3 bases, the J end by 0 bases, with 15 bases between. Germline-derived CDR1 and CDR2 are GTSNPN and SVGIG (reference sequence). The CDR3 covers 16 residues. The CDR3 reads CAWSLPGQISNQPQHF. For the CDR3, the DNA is TGTGCCTGGAGCCTTCCTGGACAGATTAGCAATCAGCCCCAGCATTTT.

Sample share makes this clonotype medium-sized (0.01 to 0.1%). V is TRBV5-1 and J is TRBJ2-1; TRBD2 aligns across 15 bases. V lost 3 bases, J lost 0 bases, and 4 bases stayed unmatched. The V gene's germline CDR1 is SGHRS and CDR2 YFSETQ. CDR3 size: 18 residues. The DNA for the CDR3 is TGCGCCAGCAGCTCCGGGACTAGCGGGAGGAGCTCCTACAATGAGCAGTTCTTC. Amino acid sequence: CASSSGTSGRSSYNEQFF.

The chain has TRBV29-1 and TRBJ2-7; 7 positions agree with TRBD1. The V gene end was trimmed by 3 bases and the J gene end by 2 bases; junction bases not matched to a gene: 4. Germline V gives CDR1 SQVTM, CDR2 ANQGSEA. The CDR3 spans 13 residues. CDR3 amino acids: CSVEGQNTYEQYF. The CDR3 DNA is TGCAGCGTTGAGGGACAGAATACCTACGAGCAGTACTTC.

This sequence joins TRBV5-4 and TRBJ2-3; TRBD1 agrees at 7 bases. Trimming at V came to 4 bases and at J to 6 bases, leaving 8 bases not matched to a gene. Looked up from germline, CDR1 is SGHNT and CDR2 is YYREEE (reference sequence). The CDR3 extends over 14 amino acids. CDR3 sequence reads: CASSHTGVSDTQYF. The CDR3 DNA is TGTGCCAGCAGCCACACAGGGGTATCGGATACGCAGTATTTT.

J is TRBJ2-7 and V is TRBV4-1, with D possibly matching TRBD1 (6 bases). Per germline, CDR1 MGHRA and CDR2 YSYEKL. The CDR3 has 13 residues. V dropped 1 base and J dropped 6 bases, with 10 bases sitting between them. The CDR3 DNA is TGCGCCAGCAGCCAAGGAGGGGGTCTCGAGCAGTACTTC. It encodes CASSQGGGLEQYF.

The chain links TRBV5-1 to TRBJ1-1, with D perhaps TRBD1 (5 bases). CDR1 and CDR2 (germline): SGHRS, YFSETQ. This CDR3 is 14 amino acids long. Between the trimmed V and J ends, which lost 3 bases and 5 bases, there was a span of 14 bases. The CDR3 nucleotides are TGCGCCAGCAGCTCGGAACGGGGGGTGACTGAAGCTTTCTTT. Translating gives CASSSERGVTEAFF.

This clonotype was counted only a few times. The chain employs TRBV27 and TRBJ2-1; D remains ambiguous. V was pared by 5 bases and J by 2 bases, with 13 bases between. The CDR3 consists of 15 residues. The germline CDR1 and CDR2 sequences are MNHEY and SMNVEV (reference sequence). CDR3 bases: TGTGCCAGCAGTCCGACTCCCCAAGCCTACAATGAGCAGTTCTTC. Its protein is CASSPTPQAYNEQFF.

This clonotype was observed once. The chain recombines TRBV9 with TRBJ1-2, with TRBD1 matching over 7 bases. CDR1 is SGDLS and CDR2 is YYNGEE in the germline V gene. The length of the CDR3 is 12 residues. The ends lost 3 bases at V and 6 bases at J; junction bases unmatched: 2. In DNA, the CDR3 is TGTGCCAGCAGCGCGGACAGGCATGGCTACACCTTC. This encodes CASSADRHGYTF.

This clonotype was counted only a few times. CDR3 coding DNA: TGCAGCGCTAGGACAGGGGGCGGCTACGAGCAGTACTTC. This translates into CSARTGGGYEQYF. The chain is built from TRBV29-1 and TRBJ2-7; TRBD1 aligns across 11 bases. This CDR3 contains 13 residues. With 7 bases clipped from V and 3 bases from J, the junction kept 5 bases outside the gene matches. Looked up from germline, CDR1 is SQVTM and CDR2 is ANQGSEA.

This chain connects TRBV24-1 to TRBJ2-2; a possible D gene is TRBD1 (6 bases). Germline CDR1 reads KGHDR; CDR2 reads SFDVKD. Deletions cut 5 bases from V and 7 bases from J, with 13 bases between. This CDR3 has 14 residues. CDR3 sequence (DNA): TGTGCCACCAGTGGGGCAGGGGATGGCGGGGAGCTGTTTTTT. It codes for CATSGAGDGGELFF.

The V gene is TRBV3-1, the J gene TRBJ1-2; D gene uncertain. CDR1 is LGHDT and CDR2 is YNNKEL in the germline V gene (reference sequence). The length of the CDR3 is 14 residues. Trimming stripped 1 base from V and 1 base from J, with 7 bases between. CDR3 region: CASSQGHNNYGYTF. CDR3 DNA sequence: TGTGCCAGCAGCCAAGGCCACAATAACTATGGCTACACCTTC.

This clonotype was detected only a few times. The CDR3 reads CASARPDLNTEAFF. CDR3 coding DNA: TGTGCCAGCGCCCGCCCGGATCTGAACACTGAAGCTTTCTTT. The V call is TRBV25-1, the J call TRBJ1-1; no clear D. CDR3 length: 14 amino acids. Between the trimmed V and J ends, which lost 8 bases and 0 bases, there was a span of 13 bases. CDR1 MGHDK and CDR2 SYGVNS come from the germline V gene.

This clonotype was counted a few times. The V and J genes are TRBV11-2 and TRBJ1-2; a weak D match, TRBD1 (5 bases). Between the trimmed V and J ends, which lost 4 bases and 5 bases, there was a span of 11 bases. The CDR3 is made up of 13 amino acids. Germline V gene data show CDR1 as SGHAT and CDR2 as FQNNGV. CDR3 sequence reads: CASSWDPTYGYTF. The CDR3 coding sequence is TGTGCCAGCAGCTGGGACCCTACTTATGGCTACACCTTC. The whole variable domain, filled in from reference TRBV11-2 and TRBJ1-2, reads EAGVAQSPRYKIIEKRQSVAFWCNPISGHATLYWYQQILGQGPKLLIQFQNNGVVDDSQLPKDRFSAERLKGVDSTLKIQPAKLEDSAVYLCASSWDPTYGYTFGSGTRLTVV.

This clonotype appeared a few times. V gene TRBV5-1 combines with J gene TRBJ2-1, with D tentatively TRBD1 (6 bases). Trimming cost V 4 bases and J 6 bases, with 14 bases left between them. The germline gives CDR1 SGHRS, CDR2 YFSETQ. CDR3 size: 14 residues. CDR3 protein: CASSEQGKGNEQFF. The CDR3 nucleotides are TGCGCCAGCAGCGAGCAGGGGAAAGGCAATGAGCAGTTCTTC.

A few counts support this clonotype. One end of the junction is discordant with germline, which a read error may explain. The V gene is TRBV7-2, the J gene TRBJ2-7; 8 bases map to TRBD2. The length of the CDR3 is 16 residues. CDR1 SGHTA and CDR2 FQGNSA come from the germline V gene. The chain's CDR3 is CASSVAGLTSSYEQYF. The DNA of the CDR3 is TGTGCCAGCAGCGTAGCGGGACTGACGAGCTCCTACGAGCAGTACTTC.

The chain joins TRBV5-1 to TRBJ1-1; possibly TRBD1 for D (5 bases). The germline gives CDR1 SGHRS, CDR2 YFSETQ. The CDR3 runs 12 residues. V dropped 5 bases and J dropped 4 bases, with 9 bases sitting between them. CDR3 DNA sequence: TGCGCCAGCAGGATCGGGGGCACTGAAGCTTTCTTT. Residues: CASRIGGTEAFF.